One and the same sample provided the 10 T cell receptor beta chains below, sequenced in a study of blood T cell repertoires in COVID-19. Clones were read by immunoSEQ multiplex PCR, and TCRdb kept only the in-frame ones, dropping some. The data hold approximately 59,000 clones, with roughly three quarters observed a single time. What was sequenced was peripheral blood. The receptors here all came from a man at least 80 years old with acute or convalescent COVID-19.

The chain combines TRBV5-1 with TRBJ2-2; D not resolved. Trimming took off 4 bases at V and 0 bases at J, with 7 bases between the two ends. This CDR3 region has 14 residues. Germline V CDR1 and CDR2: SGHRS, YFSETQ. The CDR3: CASSVTTNTGELFF. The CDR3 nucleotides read TGCGCCAGCAGCGTCACAACGAACACCGGGGAGCTGTTTTTT.

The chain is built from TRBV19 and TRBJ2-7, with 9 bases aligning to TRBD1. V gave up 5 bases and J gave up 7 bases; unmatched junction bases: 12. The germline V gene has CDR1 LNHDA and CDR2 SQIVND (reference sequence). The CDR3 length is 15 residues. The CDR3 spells CASSPPGTGWREQYF. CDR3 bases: TGTGCCAGTAGTCCCCCGGGGACAGGGTGGCGAGAGCAGTACTTC.

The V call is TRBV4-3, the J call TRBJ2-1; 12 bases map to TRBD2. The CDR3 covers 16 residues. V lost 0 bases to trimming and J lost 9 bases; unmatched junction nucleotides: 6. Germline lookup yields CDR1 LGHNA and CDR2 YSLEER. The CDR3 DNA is TGCGCCAGCAGCCAAGATTCACAACTAGCGGGAGGTGAGCAGTTCTTC. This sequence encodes CASSQDSQLAGGEQFF.

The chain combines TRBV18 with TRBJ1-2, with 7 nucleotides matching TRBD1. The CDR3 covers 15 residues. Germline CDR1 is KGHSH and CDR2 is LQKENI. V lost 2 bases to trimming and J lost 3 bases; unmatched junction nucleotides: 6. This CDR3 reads CASSPEAGGYYGYTF. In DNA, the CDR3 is TGTGCCAGCTCACCAGAAGCAGGGGGATACTATGGCTACACCTTC.

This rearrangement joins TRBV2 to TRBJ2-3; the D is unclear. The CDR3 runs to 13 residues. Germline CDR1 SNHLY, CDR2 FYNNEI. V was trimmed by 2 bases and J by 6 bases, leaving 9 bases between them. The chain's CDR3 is CASSEFGMDTQYF. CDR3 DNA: TGTGCCAGCAGTGAATTTGGCATGGATACGCAGTATTTT.

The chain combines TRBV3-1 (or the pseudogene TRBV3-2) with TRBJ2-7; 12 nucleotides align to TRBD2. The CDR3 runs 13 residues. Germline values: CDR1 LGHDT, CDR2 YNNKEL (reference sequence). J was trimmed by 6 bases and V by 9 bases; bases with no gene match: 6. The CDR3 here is CASGELAGGEQYF. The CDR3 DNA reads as TGTGCCAGTGGAGAACTAGCGGGAGGCGAGCAGTACTTC.

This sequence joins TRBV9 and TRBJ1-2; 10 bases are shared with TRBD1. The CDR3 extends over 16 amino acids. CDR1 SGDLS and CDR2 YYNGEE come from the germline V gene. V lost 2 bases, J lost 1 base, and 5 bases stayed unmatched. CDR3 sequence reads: CASSVAGTGDNYGYTF. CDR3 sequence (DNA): TGTGCCAGCAGCGTCGCCGGGACAGGGGATAACTATGGCTACACCTTC.

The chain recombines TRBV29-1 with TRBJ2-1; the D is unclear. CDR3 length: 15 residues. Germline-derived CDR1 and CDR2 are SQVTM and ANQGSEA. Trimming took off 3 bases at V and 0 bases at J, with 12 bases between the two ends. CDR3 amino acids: CSVDPTSLSYNEQFF. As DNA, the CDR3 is TGCAGCGTTGACCCAACATCCCTCTCCTACAATGAGCAGTTCTTC.

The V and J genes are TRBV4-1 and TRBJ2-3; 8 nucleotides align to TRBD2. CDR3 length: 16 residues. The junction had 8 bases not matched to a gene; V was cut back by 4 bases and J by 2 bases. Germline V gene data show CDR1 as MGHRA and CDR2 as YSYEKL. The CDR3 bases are TGCGCCAGCAGCCCCCTCGGGCGGGGGGACACAGATACGCAGTATTTT. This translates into CASSPLGRGDTDTQYF.

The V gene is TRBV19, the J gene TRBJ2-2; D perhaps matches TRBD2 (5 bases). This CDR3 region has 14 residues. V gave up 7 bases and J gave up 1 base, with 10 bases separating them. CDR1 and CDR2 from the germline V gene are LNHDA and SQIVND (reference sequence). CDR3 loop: CASKSSQNTGELFF. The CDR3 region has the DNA TGTGCCAGTAAGTCTAGCCAGAACACCGGGGAGCTGTTTTTT.